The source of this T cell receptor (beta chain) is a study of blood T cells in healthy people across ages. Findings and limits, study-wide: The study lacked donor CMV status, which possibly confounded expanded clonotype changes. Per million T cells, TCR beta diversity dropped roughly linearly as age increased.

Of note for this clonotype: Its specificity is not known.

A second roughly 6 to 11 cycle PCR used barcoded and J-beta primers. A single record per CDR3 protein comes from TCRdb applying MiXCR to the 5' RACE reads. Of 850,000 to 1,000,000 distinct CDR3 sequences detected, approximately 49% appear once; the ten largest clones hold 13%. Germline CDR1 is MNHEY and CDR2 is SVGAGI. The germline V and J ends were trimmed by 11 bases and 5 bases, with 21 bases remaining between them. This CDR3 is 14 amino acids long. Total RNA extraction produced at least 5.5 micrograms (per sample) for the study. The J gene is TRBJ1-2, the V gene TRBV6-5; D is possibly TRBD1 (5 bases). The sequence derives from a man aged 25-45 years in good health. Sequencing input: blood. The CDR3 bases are TGTGCCGCGTTCGGGGGAGGCCCTCGTTATGGCTACACCTTC. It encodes CAAFGGGPRYGYTF.